These T cell receptor beta chains were read from a single sample in a study of CXCR3-negative and CXCR3-positive naive CD8 T cells. TCRdb processed the 5' RACE reads again and assigns one entry to each CDR3 protein, with no DNA. This sample contains 140,000 to 150,000 distinct CDR3 sequences. Specimen: naive CXCR3+ CD8+ T cells from blood. These TCRs come from a human donor in good health. Some clones in this sample may be carry-over from other donors' samples. CDR3s include the opening cysteine and the closing phenylalanine or tryptophan.

v_call	cdr3_length	j_call	cdr3_aa
TRBV7-9	14	TRBJ2-7	CASSEFGGTYEQYF
TRBV11-2	15	TRBJ2-7	CASSLALDRAYEQYF
TRBV19	14	TRBJ1-5	CASSIVSSNQPQHF
TRBV6-5	14	TRBJ1-1	CASSPLQGDTEAFF
TRBV29-1	14	TRBJ2-1	CSVEPQGAYNEQFF
TRBV12-3/TRBV12-4	14	TRBJ1-1	CASSLTGGGTEAFF
TRBV19	14	TRBJ2-2	CASNPPPGTGELFF
TRBV11-2	19	TRBJ1-4	CASSLAPAGQGGGNEKLFF
TRBV4-1	16	TRBJ2-7	CASSHPDRSYSYEQYF
TRBV7-6	15	TRBJ2-7	CASSAIARAGDEQYF
TRBV4-1	15	TRBJ2-7	CASSQLTDAAYEQYF
TRBV5-1	13	TRBJ1-1	CASSRTSGTEAFF
TRBV27	14	TRBJ2-1	CASKRGLEGNEQFF
TRBV29-1	14	TRBJ1-2	CSVEVQAGGYSYTF
TRBV2	16	TRBJ2-1	CASREVGQGKLDEQFF
TRBV15	15	TRBJ2-1	CATSRDSGVSNEQFF
TRBV4-1	14	TRBJ2-1	CASTPGTAYNEQFF
TRBV6-2/TRBV6-3	19	TRBJ2-2	CASRPPPSGRASIPGELFF
TRBV7-9	16	TRBJ2-3	CASSFPPGMSTDTQYF
TRBV6-2/TRBV6-3	12	TRBJ1-1	CASRQGGTEAFF
TRBV10-1	13	TRBJ1-1	CASMGQESAEAFF
TRBV27	14	TRBJ1-5	CASSPGLGNQPQHF
TRBV28	15	TRBJ2-1	CTSSPTSGTHNEQFF
TRBV6-5	16	TRBJ2-5	CASSLLTGDYQETQYF
TRBV15	14	TRBJ1-5	CATSGRDSNQPQHF
TRBV7-2	13	TRBJ2-7	CASSPWGGDEQYF
TRBV19	12	TRBJ1-2	CASSIDKGVGTF
TRBV28	14	TRBJ2-7	CASSLPGGSYEQYF
TRBV7-2	14	TRBJ1-2	CASSLEWGTYGYTF
TRBV6-5	13	TRBJ2-7	CASSYRAGYEQYF
TRBV3-1	14	TRBJ2-7	CASSQGTFSYEQYF
TRBV2	14	TRBJ2-1	CASVMTASYNEQFF
TRBV28	14	TRBJ2-2	CASTPPLVTGELFF
TRBV7-2	14	TRBJ2-3	CASSLANSRATQYF
TRBV29-1	13	TRBJ2-5	CSVVQGNGETQYF
TRBV4-1	14	TRBJ1-2	CASSQDLGEYGYTF
TRBV25-1	15	TRBJ1-2	CASSENRGFNYGYTF
TRBV5-1	16	TRBJ1-1	CASSWDTGGGDAEAFF
TRBV20-1	13	TRBJ1-2	CSARDPEDYGYTF
TRBV29-1	13	TRBJ2-7	CSVTGQGSYEQYF
TRBV10-3	13	TRBJ2-1	CAISEQFYNEQFF
TRBV27	15	TRBJ1-1	CASASEDSHFTEAFF
TRBV7-2	17	TRBJ2-5	CASSLGPTGPRQETQYF
TRBV29-1	13	TRBJ2-7	CSVVYTGPYEQYF
TRBV5-5	18	TRBJ2-1	CASSIFPPRDRAPNEQFF
TRBV7-9	17	TRBJ2-5	CASWGQDPDRGQETQYF
TRBV10-3	13	TRBJ2-7	CAIKGYNNYEQYF
TRBV24-1	17	TRBJ2-3	CATSDYKGRFRSDTQYF
TRBV28	14	TRBJ2-7	CASSPSDRTWEQYF